One and the same sample provided the 9 T cell receptor beta chains below, sequenced in a study of glioma-infiltrating T cells after dendritic cell vaccination. Time point specified: after dendritic cell vaccination, including at tumor progression/relapse. Clones were read by immunoSEQ multiplex PCR, and TCRdb kept only the in-frame ones, dropping some. The profile shows roughly 60,000 clones, about 89% of them singletons. The sequencing here drew on blood, taken after dendritic cell vaccination. Every receptor here comes from a human donor with glioblastoma.

Only a few counts were recorded for this clone. The V and J genes are TRBV5-1 and TRBJ2-6, with 9 bases aligning to TRBD1. This CDR3 is 19 amino acids long. In germline, CDR1 is SGHRS, CDR2 YFSETQ. V trimming: 3 bases; J trimming: 0 bases; junction bases outside the gene matches: 10. The CDR3 here is CASSSEGQGILSGANVLTF. The CDR3 DNA sequence: TGCGCCAGCAGCTCAGAGGGACAGGGCATCCTCTCTGGGGCCAACGTCCTGACTTTC.

CDR3 DNA sequence: TGTGCCAGCAGCTTAGCCGGGTTAGCCAAAAACATTCAGTACTTC. As protein: CASSLAGLAKNIQYF. The chain recombines TRBV7-9 with TRBJ2-4; D unresolved. The V gene's germline CDR1 is SEHNR and CDR2 FQNEAQ (reference sequence). This CDR3 has 15 residues. Between the trimmed V and J ends, which lost 0 bases and 0 bases, there was a span of 6 bases.

The chain carries TRBV6-5 and TRBJ1-1; no clear D gene. Germline CDR1 and CDR2: MNHEY and SVGAGI. CDR3 length: 11 residues. Deletions cut 7 bases from V and 7 bases from J, with 10 bases between. As DNA, the CDR3 is TGTGCCAGCACCCGTCAGCGTGAAGCTTTCTTT. Residues: CASTRQREAFF.

The chain recombines TRBV19 with TRBJ1-2, with 11 positions matching TRBD1. J gave up 4 bases and V 8 bases, and 3 bases lay outside the gene matches. Per germline, CDR1 LNHDA and CDR2 SQIVND (reference sequence). The CDR3 spans 13 residues. CDR3 coding DNA: TGTGCCAGTCGGGACAGGGGGGCCTATGGCTACACCTTC. Translated: CASRDRGAYGYTF.

This sequence joins TRBV30 and TRBJ1-5, with a weak D call TRBD1 (5 bases). This CDR3 is built from 12 residues. Germline V gene sequence: CDR1 GTSNPN, CDR2 SVGIG (reference sequence). V was trimmed by 4 bases and J by 7 bases, leaving 11 bases between them. The CDR3 sequence is CAWNRPQQPQHF. CDR3 in DNA: TGTGCCTGGAACAGGCCCCAACAGCCCCAGCATTTT.

This rearrangement joins TRBV6-1 to TRBJ2-4; the D gene is possibly TRBD1 (8 bases). The CDR3 is 16 residues long. Trimming removed 4 bases at V and 0 bases at J, with 13 bases between. Per the germline V gene, CDR1 is MNHNS and CDR2 is SASEGT. The CDR3 protein is CASSGGGQVAKNIQYF. Written as DNA, the CDR3 is TGTGCCAGCAGTGGCGGGGGACAGGTAGCCAAAAACATTCAGTACTTC.

This clone has just a few counts. This CDR3 reads CASSYYRAYNEQFF. The CDR3 DNA is TGTGCCAGCAGTTACTACAGGGCCTACAATGAGCAGTTCTTC. The chain combines TRBV6-6 with TRBJ2-1; weak D call: TRBD1 (6 bases). Trimming pared 1 base from V and 2 bases from J, leaving 6 bases between. This CDR3 contains 14 residues. The germline V gene encodes CDR1 MNHNY and CDR2 SVGAGI (reference sequence).

This chain uses TRBV19 with TRBJ1-2, with TRBD1 as a possible D gene (6 bases). CDR3 length equals 14 residues. Germline loops: CDR1 LNHDA, CDR2 SQIVND (reference sequence). V lost 3 bases to trimming and J lost 6 bases, with 14 bases between them. This CDR3 reads CASSMGQGIHGYTF. The CDR3 DNA is TGTGCCAGTAGTATGGGGCAGGGGATACATGGCTACACCTTC.

This chain connects TRBV11-2 to TRBJ2-1; 12 bases agree with TRBD1. The germline gives CDR1 SGHAT, CDR2 FQNNGV. CDR3 size: 16 residues. Germline trimming cut 4 bases from V and 6 bases from J; bases unmatched to any gene: 7. The DNA of the CDR3 is TGTGCCAGCAGCTCTCTTCGGGACAGGGGGCCCAATGAGCAGTTCTTC. Encoded protein: CASSSLRDRGPNEQFF.